This passage covers 30 T cell receptor beta chains from one sample sequenced in a study of blood T cell repertoires in COVID-19. TCRdb's table, derived via immunoSEQ multiplex PCR, lists solely in-frame clones and lacks some. The repertoire includes tens of thousands of clones, 70% to 90% of them detected once, and around 8% sits in the top ten. Sequenced input: peripheral blood. The receptors shown here come from a man aged 25 to 45 with acute or convalescent COVID-19.

The rearrangement links TRBV19 to TRBJ2-1, with 7 bases matching TRBD2. The CDR3 runs 17 residues. V gave up 3 bases and J gave up 7 bases; unmatched junction bases: 15. The germline gives CDR1 LNHDA, CDR2 SQIVND (reference sequence). The DNA for the CDR3 is TGTGCCAGTAGTATTCGACCGTTGGGCGGGAGCACGAATGAGCAGTTCTTC. Amino acid sequence: CASSIRPLGGSTNEQFF. The full variable domain, in which reference TRBV19 and TRBJ2-1 provide the parts outside the CDR3, is DGGITQSPKYLFRKEGQNVTLSCEQNLNHDAMYWYRQDPGQGLRLIYYSQIVNDFQKGDIAEGYSVSREKKESFPLTVTSAQKNPTAFYLCASSIRPLGGSTNEQFFGPGTRLTVL.

The chain employs TRBV28 and TRBJ2-1, with 12 bases fitting TRBD2. Germline V gene data show CDR1 as MDHEN and CDR2 as SYDVKM. CDR3 length: 15 residues. The V gene end was trimmed by 6 bases and the J gene end by 7 bases; junction bases not matched to a gene: 7. CDR3 amino acids: CASSPSGRARNEQFF. The CDR3 DNA follows: TGTGCCAGCAGCCCTAGCGGGAGGGCCCGGAATGAGCAGTTCTTC.

This clone has only a few counts. The rearrangement uses TRBV3-1 (or the pseudogene TRBV3-2) and TRBJ2-1, with D possibly TRBD2 on 5 matching bases. This CDR3 comprises 14 residues. Germline CDR1 and CDR2: LGHDT and YNNKEL (reference sequence). V was clipped by 4 bases and J by 2 bases, with 9 bases between them. In nucleotides, the CDR3 is TGTGCCAGCAGCCCCTTGGAGGCCTACAATGAGCAGTTCTTC. The encoded protein is CASSPLEAYNEQFF.

V is TRBV5-4 and J is TRBJ2-3; 9 nucleotides align to TRBD2. V gave up 1 base and J gave up 2 bases; unmatched junction bases: 5. Germline-derived CDR1 and CDR2 are SGHNT and YYREEE (reference sequence). The CDR3 has 16 residues. DNA for the CDR3: TGTGCCAGCAGCTTGAGAGCGGGAGGCCTCACAGATACGCAGTATTTT. Translating it yields CASSLRAGGLTDTQYF.

The chain links TRBV9 to TRBJ2-3, with TRBD2 as a possible D gene (5 bases). V lost 4 bases to trimming and J lost 1 base, with 10 bases between them. Germline V gives CDR1 SGDLS, CDR2 YYNGEE. CDR3 length equals 14 residues. This CDR3 is CASSTPGGTDTQYF. Written as DNA, the CDR3 is TGTGCCAGCAGCACACCCGGGGGCACAGATACGCAGTATTTT.

V usage is TRBV29-1 and J usage is TRBJ2-3; 8 positions match TRBD2. Losses at the gene ends were 6 bases for V and 8 bases for J; bases not matched to a gene: 22. Germline V gene lookup returns CDR1 SQVTM and CDR2 ANQGSEA. CDR3 size: 17 residues. The CDR3 is CSVRGGNAGLDRVTQYF. Here the CDR3 DNA reads TGCAGCGTAAGGGGGGGGAATGCGGGACTAGATAGAGTTACGCAGTATTTT.

The CDR3 is CASSPEDRGRQPQHF. Here the CDR3 DNA reads TGTGCCAGTAGTCCGGAGGACAGGGGGCGACAGCCCCAGCATTTT. This rearrangement joins TRBV19 to TRBJ1-5; 11 bases are shared with TRBD1. The CDR3 spans 15 residues. In germline, CDR1 is LNHDA, CDR2 SQIVND (reference sequence). Losses at the gene ends were 5 bases for V and 7 bases for J; bases not matched to a gene: 7.

This clone has only one observation. This chain uses TRBV6-6 with TRBJ1-2, with D possibly TRBD1 on 6 matching bases. V was trimmed by 6 bases and J by 4 bases, leaving 15 bases between them. Per the germline V gene, CDR1 is MNHNY and CDR2 is SVGAGI (reference sequence). The CDR3 has 14 residues. The CDR3 is CASSPAGGLYGYTF. The CDR3 DNA follows: TGTGCCAGCAGCCCGGCGGGGGGGCTCTATGGCTACACCTTC.

The chain employs TRBV6-4 and TRBJ2-1, with 7 bases aligning to TRBD2. V trimming: 6 bases; J trimming: 5 bases; junction bases outside the gene matches: 7. The germline gives CDR1 MRHNA, CDR2 SNTAGT. This CDR3 is 14 amino acids long. This CDR3 reads CASSPSGANNEQFF. The CDR3 nucleotides read TGTGCCAGCAGCCCTAGCGGAGCTAACAATGAGCAGTTCTTC.

The chain employs TRBV7-2 and TRBJ2-5, with D perhaps matching TRBD2 (5 bases). The V gene's germline CDR1 is SGHTA and CDR2 FQGNSA. V shed 6 bases and J shed 5 bases, with 16 bases lying between them. The CDR3 runs 14 residues. The CDR3 loop reads CASSKSRGWETQYF. For the CDR3, the DNA is TGTGCCAGCAGTAAAAGTCGGGGATGGGAGACCCAGTACTTC.

This chain links TRBV3-1 (or the pseudogene TRBV3-2) with TRBJ2-3; D is possibly TRBD1 (5 bases). Germline V gene data show CDR1 as LGHDT and CDR2 as YNNKEL (reference sequence). The V end was cut by 4 bases, the J end by 0 bases, with 17 bases between. CDR3 length: 17 residues. The chain's CDR3 is CASSPSSTENSTDTQYF. CDR3 bases: TGTGCCAGCAGCCCCTCCTCGACAGAGAATAGCACAGATACGCAGTATTTT.

The rearrangement links TRBV5-5 to TRBJ2-1; 8 nucleotides agree with TRBD2. After removal of 4 bases from V and 5 bases from J, the junction contained 11 bases not matched to a gene. Germline CDR1 and CDR2: SGHKS and YYEKEE (reference sequence). The CDR3 is made up of 16 amino acids. The CDR3 spells CASSPTSGSINNEQFF. The CDR3 coding sequence is TGTGCCAGCAGCCCCACTAGCGGCTCGATTAACAATGAGCAGTTCTTC.

The chain is built from TRBV4-1 and TRBJ1-4; D gene unclear. V lost 5 bases, J lost 5 bases, and 6 bases lay in between. Germline-derived CDR1 and CDR2 are MGHRA and YSYEKL. The CDR3 spans 12 residues. The CDR3 is CASSSGNEKLFF. DNA of the CDR3: TGCGCCAGCAGCTCGGGGAATGAAAAACTGTTTTTT.

The sample holds a few counts of this clone. This sequence joins TRBV30 and TRBJ2-7, with a weak D call TRBD2 (5 bases). The CDR3 runs to 13 residues. Germline V CDR1 and CDR2: GTSNPN, SVGIG (reference sequence). V dropped 5 bases and J dropped 0 bases, with 11 bases sitting between them. The CDR3 sequence is CAWRRVSSYEQYF. Written as DNA, the CDR3 is TGTGCCTGGCGGCGGGTTAGCTCCTACGAGCAGTACTTC.

V is TRBV5-4 and J is TRBJ1-1; TRBD1 matches 7 bases. CDR1 is SGHNT and CDR2 is YYREEE in the germline V gene (reference sequence). Trimming took 0 bases from V and 4 from J; bases not matched to a gene: 9. The CDR3 is made up of 16 amino acids. CDR3 sequence: CASSLGRQGLGTEAFF. Here the CDR3 DNA reads TGTGCCAGCAGCTTGGGAAGACAGGGCTTGGGCACTGAAGCTTTCTTT. Filled out from reference TRBV5-4 and TRBJ1-1, the complete variable domain reads ETGVTQSPTHLIKTRGQQVTLRCSSQSGHNTVSWYQQALGQGPQFIFQYYREEENGRGNFPPRFSGLQFPNYSSELNVNALELDDSALYLCASSLGRQGLGTEAFFGQGTRLTVV.

The chain recombines TRBV7-8 with TRBJ2-2; D not certain. The CDR3 has 13 amino acids. Trimming cost V 7 bases and J 6 bases, with 12 bases left between them. Germline values: CDR1 SGHVS, CDR2 FQNEAQ. The CDR3 here is CASTPMASGELFF. The CDR3 region has the DNA TGTGCCAGCACCCCGATGGCCTCCGGGGAGCTGTTTTTT.

The V call is TRBV28, the J call TRBJ1-5; tentative D call: TRBD1 (6 bases). Germline values: CDR1 MDHEN, CDR2 SYDVKM. The V end lost 3 bases, the J end lost 6 bases, and 15 bases lay between the germline ends. The CDR3 loop spans 15 amino acids. CDR3 in DNA: TGTGCCAGCAGTTTTCGGACAGTGGGAAGTCAGCCCCAGCATTTT. Protein: CASSFRTVGSQPQHF.

CDR3 sequence: CASTSPPGERTF. CDR3 nucleotides: TGTGCCAGCACCTCCCCCCCGGGGGAGCGCACCTTC. The J gene is TRBJ1-2, the V gene TRBV12-3 or TRBV12-4; a possible D gene is TRBD1 (5 bases). Trimming cost V 7 bases and J 13 bases, with 19 bases left between them. The CDR3 runs to 12 residues.

The rearrangement links TRBV15 to TRBJ2-1; 8 nucleotides line up with TRBD2. From germline, CDR1 is LNHNV and CDR2 YYDKDF (reference sequence). This CDR3 comprises 19 residues. V lost 4 bases, J lost 5 bases, and 19 bases stayed unmatched. CDR3 amino acids: CATSIGKRVGGGLNNEQFF. For the CDR3, the DNA is TGTGCCACCAGCATCGGCAAAAGGGTTGGCGGGGGGCTTAACAATGAGCAGTTCTTC.

V and J are TRBV6-5 and TRBJ2-2, with 8 bases identical to TRBD2. Looked up from germline, CDR1 is MNHEY and CDR2 is SVGAGI. CDR3 length equals 15 residues. The ends lost 0 bases at V and 4 bases at J; junction bases unmatched: 1. DNA of the CDR3: TGTGCCAGCAGTTACTCCGGGACTAGCACCGGGGAGCTGTTTTTT. It is translated as CASSYSGTSTGELFF.

The V call is TRBV28, the J call TRBJ2-2; D not resolved. CDR1 and CDR2 from the germline V gene are MDHEN and SYDVKM. The CDR3 has 15 amino acids. V shed 8 bases and J shed 2 bases, with 15 bases lying between them. The CDR3 loop is CASRLNTLNTGELFF. CDR3 sequence (DNA): TGTGCCAGCCGACTCAATACACTTAACACCGGGGAGCTGTTTTTT.

The chain recombines TRBV27 with TRBJ1-6, with D perhaps TRBD1 (5 bases). V was clipped by 6 bases and J by 9 bases, with 21 bases between them. The germline V gene encodes CDR1 MNHEY and CDR2 SMNVEV (reference sequence). This CDR3 region has 16 residues. CDR3 in DNA: TGTGCCAGCAGGGGACTGAAGACAGACTTCTTTTCACCCCTCCACTTT. Translating it yields CASRGLKTDFFSPLHF.

The V call is TRBV30, the J call TRBJ1-2; tentative D call: TRBD1 (5 bases). With 1 base removed from V and 8 bases from J, the gap between germline ends came to 20 bases. Germline CDR1 reads GTSNPN; CDR2 reads SVGIG (reference sequence). The CDR3 contains 15 residues. CDR3 sequence: CAWSAGDHPNIGYTF. The CDR3, as DNA: TGTGCCTGGAGTGCGGGGGACCACCCGAATATCGGCTACACCTTC.

This clone has only a few counts. J is TRBJ2-1 and V is TRBV27, with TRBD2 identical over 7 bases. This CDR3 has 13 residues. V lost 5 bases to trimming and J lost 9 bases; unmatched junction nucleotides: 7. Germline CDR1 is MNHEY and CDR2 is SMNVEV (reference sequence). The CDR3 is CASSPRTSSEQFF. The CDR3 nucleotides are TGTGCCAGCAGTCCTAGGACTAGTTCTGAGCAGTTCTTC.

The rearrangement joins TRBV3-1 (or the pseudogene TRBV3-2) to TRBJ2-7; 8 bases match TRBD2. The V segment lost 3 bases and the J segment 1 base; nucleotides outside the gene matches: 5. The germline CDR1 and CDR2 sequences are LGHDT and YNNKEL (reference sequence). The CDR3 has 15 amino acids. The CDR3 bases are TGTGCCAGCAGCCAGGGGATAGCGGGGTCCTACGAGCAGTACTTC. Its translation: CASSQGIAGSYEQYF.

The chain employs TRBV28 and TRBJ1-1; D may be TRBD1 (5 bases). The germline V and J ends were trimmed by 5 bases and 3 bases, with 13 bases remaining between them. The CDR3 totals 14 residues. Germline V gene data show CDR1 as MDHEN and CDR2 as SYDVKM. The CDR3 nucleotides read TGTGCCAGCAGTCCGACAGACGGTTACACTGAAGCTTTCTTT. Encoded protein: CASSPTDGYTEAFF.

In its sample, this clone was seen a few times. The chain carries TRBV9 and TRBJ2-7; TRBD1 matches at 10 bases. Losses at the gene ends were 4 bases for V and 6 bases for J; bases not matched to a gene: 10. The CDR3 runs to 15 residues. From germline, CDR1 is SGDLS and CDR2 YYNGEE. The CDR3 bases are TGTGCCAGCAGCACTAATCCGGGACAGGGGTCCGAGCAGTACTTC. Protein: CASSTNPGQGSEQYF.

The chain uses TRBV19 and TRBJ2-3; D is ambiguous. Trimming stripped 4 bases from V and 0 bases from J, with 11 bases between. This CDR3 region has 15 residues. Germline V lookup: CDR1 LNHDA, CDR2 SQIVND (reference sequence). CDR3 coding DNA: TGTGCCAGTAGTACCTGGCTCTCTAGCACAGATACGCAGTATTTT. It translates to CASSTWLSSTDTQYF.

This clone appeared a single time. The gene calls are TRBV15 and TRBJ1-4; 7 positions match TRBD1. The CDR3 runs to 16 residues. CDR1 is LNHNV, CDR2 YYDKDF, per germline (reference sequence). V shed 4 bases and J 2 bases; nucleotides not matched to a gene: 7. The CDR3: CATSTYRGLTNEKLFF. CDR3 bases: TGTGCCACCAGCACCTACAGGGGTCTGACTAATGAAAAACTGTTTTTT.

The genes are TRBV20-1 and TRBJ2-5, with 9 bases fitting TRBD2. The germline V gene encodes CDR1 DFQATT and CDR2 SNEGSKA (reference sequence). Unmatched junction bases numbered 0, after V lost 3 bases and J lost 7 bases. The CDR3 contains 11 residues. CDR3 in DNA: TGCAGTGCTAGGACTAGCGGGACCCAGTACTTC. Encoded protein: CSARTSGTQYF.